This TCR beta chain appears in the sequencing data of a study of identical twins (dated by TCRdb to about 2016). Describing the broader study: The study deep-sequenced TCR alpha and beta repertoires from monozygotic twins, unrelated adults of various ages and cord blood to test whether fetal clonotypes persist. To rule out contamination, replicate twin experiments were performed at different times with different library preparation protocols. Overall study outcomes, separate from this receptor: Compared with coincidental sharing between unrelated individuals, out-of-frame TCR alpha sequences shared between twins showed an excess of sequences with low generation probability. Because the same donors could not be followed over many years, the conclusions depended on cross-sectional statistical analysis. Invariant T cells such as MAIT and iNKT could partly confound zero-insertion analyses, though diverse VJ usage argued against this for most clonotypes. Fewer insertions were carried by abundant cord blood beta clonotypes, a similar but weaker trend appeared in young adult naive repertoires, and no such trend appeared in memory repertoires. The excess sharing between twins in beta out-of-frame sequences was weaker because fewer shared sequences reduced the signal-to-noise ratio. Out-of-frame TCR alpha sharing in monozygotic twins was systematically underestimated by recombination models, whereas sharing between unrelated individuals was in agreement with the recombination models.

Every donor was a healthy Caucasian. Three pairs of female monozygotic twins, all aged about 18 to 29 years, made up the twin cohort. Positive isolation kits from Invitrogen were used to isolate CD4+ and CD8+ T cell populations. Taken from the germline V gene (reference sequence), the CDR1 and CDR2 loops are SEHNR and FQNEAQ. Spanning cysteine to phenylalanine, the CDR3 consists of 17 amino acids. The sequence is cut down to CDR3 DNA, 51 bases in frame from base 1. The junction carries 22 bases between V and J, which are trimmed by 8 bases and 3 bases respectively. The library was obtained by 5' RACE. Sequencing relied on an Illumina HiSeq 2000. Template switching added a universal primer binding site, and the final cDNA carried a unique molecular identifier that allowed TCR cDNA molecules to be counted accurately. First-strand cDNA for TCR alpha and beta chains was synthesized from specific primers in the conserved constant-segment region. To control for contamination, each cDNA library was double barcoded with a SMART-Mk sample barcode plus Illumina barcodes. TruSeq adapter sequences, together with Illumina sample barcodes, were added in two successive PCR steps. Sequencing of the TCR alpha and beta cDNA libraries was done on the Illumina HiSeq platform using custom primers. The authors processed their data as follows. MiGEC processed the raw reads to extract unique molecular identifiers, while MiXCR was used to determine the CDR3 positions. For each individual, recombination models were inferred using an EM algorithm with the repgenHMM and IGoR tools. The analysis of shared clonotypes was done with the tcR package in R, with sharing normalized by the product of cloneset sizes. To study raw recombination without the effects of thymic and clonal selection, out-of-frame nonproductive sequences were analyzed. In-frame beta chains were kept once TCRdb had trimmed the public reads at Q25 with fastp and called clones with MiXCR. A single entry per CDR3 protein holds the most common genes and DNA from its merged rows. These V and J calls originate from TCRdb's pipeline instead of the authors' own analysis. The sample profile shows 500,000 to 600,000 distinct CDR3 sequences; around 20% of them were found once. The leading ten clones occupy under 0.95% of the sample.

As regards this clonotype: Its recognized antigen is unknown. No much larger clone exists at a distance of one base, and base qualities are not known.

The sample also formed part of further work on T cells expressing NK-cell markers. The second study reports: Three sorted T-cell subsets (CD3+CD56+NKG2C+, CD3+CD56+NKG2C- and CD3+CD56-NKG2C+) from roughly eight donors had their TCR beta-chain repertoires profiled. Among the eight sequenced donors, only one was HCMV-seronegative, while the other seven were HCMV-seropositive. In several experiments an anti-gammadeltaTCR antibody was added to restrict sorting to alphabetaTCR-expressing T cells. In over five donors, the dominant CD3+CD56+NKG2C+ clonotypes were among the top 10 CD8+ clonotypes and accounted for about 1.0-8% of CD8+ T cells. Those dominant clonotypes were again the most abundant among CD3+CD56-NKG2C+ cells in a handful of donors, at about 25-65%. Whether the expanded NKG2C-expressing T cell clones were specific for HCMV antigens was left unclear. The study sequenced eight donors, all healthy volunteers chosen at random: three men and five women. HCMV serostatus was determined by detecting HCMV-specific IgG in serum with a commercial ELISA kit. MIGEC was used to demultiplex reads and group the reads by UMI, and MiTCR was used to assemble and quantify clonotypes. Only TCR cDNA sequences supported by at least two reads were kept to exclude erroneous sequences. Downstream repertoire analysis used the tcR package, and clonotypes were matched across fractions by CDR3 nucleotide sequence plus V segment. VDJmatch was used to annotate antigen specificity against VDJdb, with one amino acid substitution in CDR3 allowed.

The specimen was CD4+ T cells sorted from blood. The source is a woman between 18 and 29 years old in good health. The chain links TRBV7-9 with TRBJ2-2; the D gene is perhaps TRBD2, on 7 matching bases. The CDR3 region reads CASASPKGGSYTGELFF. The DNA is TGTGCCAGCGCCTCTCCCAAGGGGGGGTCTTACACCGGGGAGCTGTTTTTT.